This T cell receptor (beta chain) was documented in a study of tumor T cells in aggressive B-cell lymphoma (dated by TCRdb to about 2017). From the cysteine up to the phenylalanine, the CDR3 has a length of 15 residues. Just CDR3 DNA is preserved here, 45 bases in frame from base 1. The germline V gene (reference sequence) supplies CDR1 MNHEY and CDR2 SMNVEV. V and J lose 0 bases and 3 bases, and a span of 12 bases separates them. Worth noting for this clone: Its binding antigen is unknown. No base-level quality is on record; no much larger clone is a single base apart.

Library method: the immunoSEQ multiplex PCR assay. In TCRdb, the immuneACCESS table is reduced to in-frame sequences with V and J assigned. These tables do not hold every clone; where another copy was compared, an unresolved V gene accounts for under half, and the others remain unexplained. The sample table contains about 5,300 clones; only one count was recorded for roughly nine tenths of them. Of the sample, approximately 2.7% is held by the ten largest clones. The chain is encoded by TRBV27 joined to TRBJ2-7; a tentative D call is TRBD2 (6 bases match). The clonotype was recovered from an adult with diffuse large B cell lymphoma. Specimen: tumor tissue. At the DNA level, the sequence is TGTGCCAGCAGTTTATCCCCCGGTAGCGGCTACGAGCAGTACTTC. It codes for CASSLSPGSGYEQYF.